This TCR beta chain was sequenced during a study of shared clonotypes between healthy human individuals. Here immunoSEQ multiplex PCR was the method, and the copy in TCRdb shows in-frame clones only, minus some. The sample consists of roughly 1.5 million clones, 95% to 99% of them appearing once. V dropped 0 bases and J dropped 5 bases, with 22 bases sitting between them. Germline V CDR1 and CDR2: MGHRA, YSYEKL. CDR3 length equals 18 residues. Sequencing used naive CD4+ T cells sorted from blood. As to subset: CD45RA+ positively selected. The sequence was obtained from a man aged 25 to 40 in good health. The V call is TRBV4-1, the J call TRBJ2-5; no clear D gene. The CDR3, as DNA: TGCGCCAGCAGCCAAGACCCACGCGGCCGCCAAACTGAGGAGACCCAGTACTTC. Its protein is CASSQDPRGRQTEETQYF.